These 25 T cell receptor beta chains originate from one sample sequenced in a study of T cell responses to AZD1222 COVID-19 vaccine. Using immunoSEQ multiplex PCR, the repertoire was profiled, and TCRdb retains in-frame clones only, with some absent. The sample yields 120,000 to 150,000 clones, about 90% seen once. The starting material was peripheral blood, obtained on day 0 of AZD1222 vaccination. Receptor source: an adult in good health.

The chain has TRBV27 and TRBJ2-1; 11 bases are shared with TRBD2. CDR1 and CDR2 (germline): MNHEY, SMNVEV (reference sequence). The CDR3 contains 17 residues. V was clipped by 7 bases and J by 7 bases; unmatched bases: 15. CDR3 residues: CASTSPGTSGAYNEQFF. For the CDR3, the DNA is TGTGCCAGCACCTCACCCGGGACTAGCGGAGCATATAATGAGCAGTTCTTC.

This clone was found once. The V gene is TRBV18, the J gene TRBJ2-7; 8 nucleotides align to TRBD1. CDR3 size: 16 residues. V lost 1 base, J lost 4 bases, and 9 bases stayed unmatched. CDR1 is KGHSH, CDR2 LQKENI, per germline. The CDR3 reads CASSPREQGVKYEQYF. The CDR3 region has the DNA TGTGCCAGCTCACCACGGGAACAGGGGGTAAAGTACGAGCAGTACTTC.

The chain recombines TRBV5-4 with TRBJ2-3; TRBD2 matches 12 bases. The germline gives CDR1 SGHNT, CDR2 YYREEE (reference sequence). The CDR3 spans 15 residues. J gave up 4 bases and V 4 bases, and 4 bases lay outside the gene matches. Written as DNA, the CDR3 is TGTGCCAGCAGCCCTAGCGGGAGGGGACCAGATACGCAGTATTTT. As protein: CASSPSGRGPDTQYF.

The rearrangement joins TRBV6-5 to TRBJ2-2; D possibly corresponds to TRBD2 (5 bases). Germline loops: CDR1 MNHEY, CDR2 SVGAGI. The V end was cut by 6 bases, the J end by 1 base, with 12 bases between. The CDR3 length is 15 residues. The DNA of the CDR3 is TGTGCCAGCAGCTCGCCGGGGAAGAACACCGGGGAGCTGTTTTTT. As protein: CASSSPGKNTGELFF.

In this sample, this clone turned up once. The V call is TRBV7-2, the J call TRBJ2-7; no reliable D call. The length of the CDR3 is 15 residues. The germline gives CDR1 SGHTA, CDR2 FQGNSA. V was trimmed by 0 bases and J by 2 bases, leaving 11 bases between them. CDR3 DNA sequence: TGTGCCAGCAGCTTAGCCGGGTTGGGTACCTACGAGCAGTACTTC. It codes for CASSLAGLGTYEQYF.

V usage is TRBV6-5 and J usage is TRBJ2-7; 9 bases are shared with TRBD2. The germline V gene has CDR1 MNHEY and CDR2 SVGAGI. This CDR3 contains 14 residues. After removal of 8 bases from V and 6 bases from J, the junction contained 11 bases not matched to a gene. The CDR3 sequence: CASGRREGLFEQYF. The DNA of the CDR3 is TGTGCCAGCGGAAGGCGGGAGGGGCTTTTCGAGCAGTACTTC.

The chain is built from TRBV27 and TRBJ2-7; 10 bases align to TRBD1. The junction had 6 bases not matched to a gene; V was cut back by 4 bases and J by 0 bases. This CDR3 is built from 16 residues. Germline V CDR1 and CDR2: MNHEY, SMNVEV (reference sequence). The DNA for the CDR3 is TGTGCCAGCAGTTCCCCGACAGGGGGCCGCTCCTACGAGCAGTACTTC. This encodes CASSSPTGGRSYEQYF.

This clone was seen just once. The V and J genes are TRBV4-1 and TRBJ1-4, with TRBD1 as a possible D gene (6 bases). The CDR3 sequence is 15 residues long. Germline values: CDR1 MGHRA, CDR2 YSYEKL. The V and J ends lost 1 base and 5 bases respectively, with 11 bases between them. The CDR3 spells CASSQAGAGNEKLFF. In DNA, the CDR3 is TGCGCCAGCAGCCAAGCGGGGGCAGGGAATGAAAAACTGTTTTTT.

The chain's CDR3 is CSAHLTGQMNTEAFF. CDR3 sequence (DNA): TGCAGCGCGCATCTTACCGGACAGATGAACACTGAAGCTTTCTTT. The rearrangement joins TRBV29-1 to TRBJ1-1, with D possibly matching TRBD1 (6 bases). V was clipped by 7 bases and J by 0 bases, with 18 bases between them. CDR3 size: 15 residues. Per the germline V gene, CDR1 is SQVTM and CDR2 is ANQGSEA.

CDR3 nucleotide sequence: TGTGCCAGCAGCTGGGGAGACAGGGACGAAAGGGAGCAGTTCTTC. Protein: CASSWGDRDEREQFF. The J gene is TRBJ2-1, the V gene TRBV7-8, with TRBD1 matching over 7 bases. Looked up from germline, CDR1 is SGHVS and CDR2 is FQNEAQ. This CDR3 spans 15 amino acids. With V trimmed by 4 bases and J by 10 bases, 13 bases remained unmatched.

This clone was seen only a few times. The rearrangement joins TRBV3-1 (or the pseudogene TRBV3-2) to TRBJ1-1; possible D gene TRBD1, 6 bases. The V and J ends lost 4 bases and 4 bases respectively, with 10 bases between them. The germline V gene encodes CDR1 LGHDT and CDR2 YNNKEL (reference sequence). The length of the CDR3 is 13 residues. The chain's CDR3 is CASSLRQATEAFF. DNA for the CDR3: TGTGCCAGCAGCCTGCGACAGGCCACTGAAGCTTTCTTT.

This chain joins TRBV6-5 and TRBJ1-2, with a tentative D call TRBD1 (6 bases). V gave up 2 bases and J gave up 3 bases, with 13 bases separating them. Germline V CDR1 and CDR2: MNHEY, SVGAGI. The CDR3 has 15 amino acids. CDR3 in amino acids: CASSYVDRPYYGYTF. CDR3 nucleotide sequence: TGTGCCAGCAGTTACGTGGACAGACCCTACTATGGCTACACCTTC.

This sequence joins TRBV11-3 and TRBJ2-1, with D possibly TRBD2 on 5 matching bases. Trimming removed 4 bases at V and 6 bases at J, with 16 bases between. Per the germline V gene, CDR1 is SGHNT and CDR2 is YENEEA. CDR3 length: 15 amino acids. The CDR3 sequence: CASSSSAGAANEQFF. The CDR3, as DNA: TGTGCCAGCAGCTCGTCGGCCGGAGCGGCCAATGAGCAGTTCTTC.

The chain couples TRBV9 to TRBJ2-1, with 7 bases matching TRBD2. The CDR3 has 15 residues. V dropped 1 base and J dropped 8; count of bases not matched to a gene: 9. Germline V lookup: CDR1 SGDLS, CDR2 YYNGEE. The chain's CDR3 is CASSVTGGRTYEQFF. CDR3 bases: TGTGCCAGCAGCGTAACGGGCGGGAGAACGTATGAGCAGTTCTTC.

The chain has TRBV6-2 or TRBV6-3 and TRBJ1-5; 8 positions match TRBD1. Trimming cost V 6 bases and J 0 bases; bases outside gene matches: 4. CDR3 length: 15 residues. Per the germline V gene, CDR1 is MNHEY and CDR2 is SVGEGT. The CDR3 spells CASSGQGNSNQPQHF. The DNA for the CDR3 is TGTGCCAGCAGCGGACAGGGAAATAGCAATCAGCCCCAGCATTTT.

The chain has TRBV12-3 or TRBV12-4 and TRBJ2-1; D is unresolved. This CDR3 is built from 13 residues. V dropped 8 bases and J dropped 6 bases, with 14 bases sitting between them. The CDR3 spells CASSYSPGNEQFF. The CDR3, as DNA: TGTGCCAGCTCATATAGCCCCGGCAATGAGCAGTTCTTC.

The chain has TRBV7-9 and TRBJ1-4, with D perhaps TRBD1 (5 bases). Germline V gene sequence: CDR1 SEHNR, CDR2 FQNEAQ (reference sequence). The CDR3 covers 14 residues. The V and J ends lost 5 bases and 6 bases respectively, with 13 bases between them. CDR3 amino acids: CASSILAGYEKLFF. CDR3 in DNA: TGTGCCAGCAGCATACTCGCAGGGTATGAAAAACTGTTTTTT. The full variable domain, its missing parts supplied by reference TRBV7-9 and TRBJ1-4, is DTGVSQNPRHKITKRGQNVTFRCDPISEHNRLYWYRQTLGQGPEFLTYFQNEAQLEKSRLLSDRFSAERPKGSFSTLEIQRTEQGDSAMYLCASSILAGYEKLFFGSGTQLSVL.

This clone has only a few counts. This sequence joins TRBV28 and TRBJ2-5; D is possibly TRBD1 (6 bases). This CDR3 comprises 14 residues. Trimming shortened V by 6 bases and J by 2 bases, and 13 bases separated the two germline ends. Germline CDR1 reads MDHEN; CDR2 reads SYDVKM. This CDR3 is CASSRGQQQETQYF. The CDR3 DNA follows: TGTGCCAGCAGCCGCGGACAGCAGCAAGAGACCCAGTACTTC. The entire variable domain, with the rest obtained from reference TRBV28 and TRBJ2-5, is as follows: DVKVTQSSRYLVKRTGEKVFLECVQDMDHENMFWYRQDPGLGLRLIYFSYDVKMKEKGDIPEGYSVSREKKERFSLILESASTNQTSMYLCASSRGQQQETQYFGPGTRLLVL.

The chain employs TRBV6-5 and TRBJ2-5; a possible D gene is TRBD2 (6 bases). V was clipped by 6 bases and J by 4 bases, with 15 bases between them. Germline CDR1 MNHEY, CDR2 SVGAGI. CDR3 length equals 14 residues. The CDR3, as DNA: TGTGCCAGCAGCAGGCAGGACGGGAGAGAGACCCAGTACTTC. Amino acids: CASSRQDGRETQYF.

The V gene is TRBV11-2, the J gene TRBJ1-2; weak D call: TRBD1 (6 bases). Germline V gives CDR1 SGHAT, CDR2 FQNNGV. V was shortened by 4 bases and J by 5 bases, with 17 bases between the two germline ends. The CDR3 is made up of 15 amino acids. Here the CDR3 reads CASSSYDGGAYGYTF. CDR3 sequence (DNA): TGTGCCAGCAGCTCATACGACGGGGGGGCGTATGGCTACACCTTC. The full variable domain, rest sourced from reference TRBV11-2 and TRBJ1-2, is EAGVAQSPRYKIIEKRQSVAFWCNPISGHATLYWYQQILGQGPKLLIQFQNNGVVDDSQLPKDRFSAERLKGVDSTLKIQPAKLEDSAVYLCASSSYDGGAYGYTFGSGTRLTVV.

The chain joins TRBV19 to TRBJ2-5; no clear D gene. The germline V and J ends were trimmed by 0 bases and 4 bases, with 9 bases remaining between them. CDR3 length: 14 residues. Germline CDR1 is LNHDA and CDR2 is SQIVND (reference sequence). CDR3 nucleotide sequence: TGTGCCAGTAGTATAGAAGACGACGGAGAGACCCAGTACTTC. It is translated as CASSIEDDGETQYF.

The chain is built from TRBV7-9 and TRBJ2-1; 11 bases fit TRBD2. The CDR3 length is 18 residues. CDR1 is SEHNR, CDR2 FQNEAQ, per germline (reference sequence). Germline trimming cut 3 bases from V and 5 bases from J; bases unmatched to any gene: 12. For the CDR3, the DNA is TGTGCCAGCAGCTTCCCTAGCGGGAGGATAGAGGAACACAATGAGCAGTTCTTC. Translated: CASSFPSGRIEEHNEQFF. Variable domain in full (rest from reference TRBV7-9 and TRBJ2-1): DTGVSQNPRHKITKRGQNVTFRCDPISEHNRLYWYRQTLGQGPEFLTYFQNEAQLEKSRLLSDRFSAERPKGSFSTLEIQRTEQGDSAMYLCASSFPSGRIEEHNEQFFGPGTRLTVL.

The gene calls are TRBV7-9 and TRBJ2-1, with 10 bases matching TRBD1. Trimming at V came to 4 bases and at J to 7 bases, leaving 4 bases not matched to a gene. The CDR3 spans 14 residues. CDR1 SEHNR and CDR2 FQNEAQ come from the germline V gene (reference sequence). CDR3 region: CASSSTGGWNEQFF. The CDR3 region has the DNA TGTGCCAGCAGCTCGACAGGGGGCTGGAATGAGCAGTTCTTC.

The chain uses TRBV13 and TRBJ1-1; D may be TRBD1 (6 bases). V dropped 0 bases and J dropped 3 bases, with 20 bases sitting between them. Germline lookup yields CDR1 PRHDT and CDR2 FYEKMQ (reference sequence). The CDR3 is 18 amino acids. The CDR3 nucleotides are TGTGCCAGCAGCTTAGGCCTTCCAATACTCCCAGGGGACACTGAAGCTTTCTTT. This translates into CASSLGLPILPGDTEAFF.

V usage is TRBV5-6 and J usage is TRBJ2-1; 13 bases agree with TRBD2. V gave up 1 base and J gave up 7 bases; unmatched junction bases: 14. CDR3 length: 19 amino acids. Germline V gene sequence: CDR1 SGHDT, CDR2 YYEEEE. The CDR3 protein is CASSLLRTSGSLGGNEQFF. CDR3 DNA sequence: TGTGCCAGCAGCTTGCTTCGGACTAGCGGGAGTCTAGGTGGGAATGAGCAGTTCTTC.